The 6 T cell receptor beta chains below all came from one sample that was sequenced in a study of blood T cell repertoires in COVID-19. Clones were read by immunoSEQ multiplex PCR, and TCRdb kept only the in-frame ones, dropping some. The sample holds 200,000 or so clones, roughly 90% seen once. Sequencing was performed on peripheral blood. The receptor set was obtained from a man aged 45-65 years with COVID-19, enrolled during active disease.

The V gene is TRBV7-2, the J gene TRBJ2-6; D is perhaps TRBD1 (5 bases). Germline values: CDR1 SGHTA, CDR2 FQGNSA. CDR3 length: 15 amino acids. The V gene lost 5 bases and the J gene lost 0 bases, with 8 bases spanning the gap. CDR3: CASSAGLSGANVLTF. The CDR3 DNA is TGTGCCAGCAGCGCAGGGCTCTCTGGGGCCAACGTCCTGACTTTC.

The V gene is TRBV10-3, the J gene TRBJ1-5, with D maybe TRBD1 (5 bases). CDR3 length: 14 residues. The V and J ends lost 8 bases and 6 bases respectively, with 17 bases between them. CDR1 ENHRY and CDR2 SYGVKD come from the germline V gene. CDR3 nucleotides: TGTGCCATCTCCCCCCAGGGCGGTAGTCAGCCCCAGCATTTT. Its translation: CAISPQGGSQPQHF.

The gene calls are TRBV13 and TRBJ2-7; 10 bases align to TRBD2. V lost 4 bases and J lost 2; bases outside the gene matches: 5. Germline V gene lookup returns CDR1 PRHDT and CDR2 FYEKMQ (reference sequence). The CDR3 runs to 15 residues. CDR3 sequence: CASSYASGGTYEQYF. The CDR3 bases are TGTGCCAGCAGCTACGCTAGCGGGGGAACCTACGAGCAGTACTTC.

V is TRBV7-2 and J is TRBJ2-1, with 8 positions matching TRBD1. The V segment lost 5 bases and the J segment 1 base; nucleotides outside the gene matches: 1. Germline assignment: CDR1 SGHTA and CDR2 FQGNSA. The CDR3 contains 14 residues. The CDR3 DNA reads as TGTGCCAGCAGCCGGGACAGGTCCTACAATGAGCAGTTCTTC. Translation gives CASSRDRSYNEQFF.

The chain carries TRBV6-1 and TRBJ2-1; 8 bases align to TRBD1. In germline, CDR1 is MNHNS, CDR2 SASEGT. The CDR3 runs to 15 residues. The V segment lost 1 base and the J segment 3 bases; nucleotides outside the gene matches: 2. The CDR3 sequence is CASSEVGTGYNEQFF. CDR3 nucleotide sequence: TGTGCCAGCAGTGAAGTTGGGACAGGCTACAATGAGCAGTTCTTC.

This chain connects TRBV6-5 to TRBJ1-2; 7 positions agree with TRBD1. CDR1 is MNHEY and CDR2 is SVGAGI in the germline V gene. This CDR3 comprises 15 residues. V shed 0 bases and J 8 bases; nucleotides not matched to a gene: 9. CDR3 in amino acids: CASSYSVGQVGGYTF. In DNA form, the CDR3 reads TGTGCCAGCAGTTACTCCGTAGGACAGGTGGGGGGCTACACCTTC.